The T cell receptor (beta chain) described here comes from a study of blood T cells in healthy people across ages. Then a second PCR, running about 6 to 11 cycles, was carried out with a sample-barcoded 5' primer and a J-beta primer mix. TCRdb ran MiXCR on the 5' RACE reads and lists one entry per CDR3 protein. This table has about 970,000 distinct CDR3 sequences, roughly 47% appearing once. V gave up 1 base and J gave up 7 bases, with 11 bases separating them. Germline V gene lookup returns CDR1 SQVTM and CDR2 ANQGSEA. The CDR3 is 13 amino acids. This clonotype was detected a few times. The chain employs TRBV29-1 and TRBJ1-5, with D unclear. Sequencing was carried out using blood. The clonotype originates from a woman in her fifties or sixties in good health. CDR3 loop: CSVEGGWGQPQHF. CDR3 in DNA: TGCAGCGTTGAAGGGGGATGGGGACAGCCCCAGCATTTT.